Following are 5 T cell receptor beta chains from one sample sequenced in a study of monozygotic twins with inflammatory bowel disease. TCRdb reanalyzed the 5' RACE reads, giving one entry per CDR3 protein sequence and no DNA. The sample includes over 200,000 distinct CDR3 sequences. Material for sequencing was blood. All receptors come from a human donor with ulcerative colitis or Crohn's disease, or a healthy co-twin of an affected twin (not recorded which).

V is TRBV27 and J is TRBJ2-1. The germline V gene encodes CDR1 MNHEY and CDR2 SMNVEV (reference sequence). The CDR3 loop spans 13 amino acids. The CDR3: CASASRGLNEQFF.

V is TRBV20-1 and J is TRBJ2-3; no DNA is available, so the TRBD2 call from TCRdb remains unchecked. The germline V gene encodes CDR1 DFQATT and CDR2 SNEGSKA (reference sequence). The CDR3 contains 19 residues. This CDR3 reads CSAGRLAGRPYPSTDTQYF.

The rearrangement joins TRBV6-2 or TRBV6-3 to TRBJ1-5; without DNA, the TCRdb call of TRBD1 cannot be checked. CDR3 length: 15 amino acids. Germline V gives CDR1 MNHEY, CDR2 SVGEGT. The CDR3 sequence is CASSWAKYSNQPQHF.

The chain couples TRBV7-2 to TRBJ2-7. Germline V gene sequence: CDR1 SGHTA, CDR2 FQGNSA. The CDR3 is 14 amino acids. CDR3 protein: CASSLEASSHEQYF.

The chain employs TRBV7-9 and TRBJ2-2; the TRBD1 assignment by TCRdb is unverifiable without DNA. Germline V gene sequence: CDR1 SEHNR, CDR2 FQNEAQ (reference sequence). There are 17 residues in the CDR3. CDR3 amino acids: CASSFTGQIQDTGELFF.